This TCR beta chain was retrieved from a study of T cell responses to AZD1222 COVID-19 vaccine. General study findings and limits: The sample set comprised mostly white British donors with more females, and clonal diversity was possibly underestimated. Repertoire sampling happened only post peak T cell response.

The CDR3 contains 15 residues. The germline V gene encodes CDR1 SNHLY and CDR2 FYNNEI. V gave up 1 base and J gave up 4 bases; unmatched junction bases: 4. This clone was detected once. Its antigen is as yet unknown. Libraries were prepared by immunoSEQ multiplex PCR; TCRdb keeps only in-frame clonotypes and omits some of them. The data hold just over 150,000 clones, with about 89% observed a single time. The material sequenced was peripheral blood, taken 28 days after the second AZD1222 dose. V gene TRBV2 combines with J gene TRBJ2-1; 7 positions agree with TRBD2. This TCR was sampled from an adult who received the AZD1222 COVID-19 vaccine. The CDR3 bases are TGTGCCAGCAGTGAAGGACTAGCTGAATACAATGAGCAGTTCTTC. The encoded protein is CASSEGLAEYNEQFF.